The 12 T cell receptor beta chains below were found in one sample sequenced in a study of blood T cells in healthy people across ages. Together with a sample-barcoded 5' primer, a J-beta primer mix was included in a second PCR lasting about 6 to 11 cycles. MiXCR was run by TCRdb on the 5' RACE reads, yielding one entry per CDR3 protein. This table has about 1 million distinct CDR3 sequences, 35% to 50% appearing once. Sequencing was performed on blood. These receptor sequences come from a woman in her sixties or seventies in good health.

This clonotype has just a few counts. This rearrangement joins TRBV9 to TRBJ2-1; the D gene is possibly TRBD2 (6 bases). The V end lost 0 bases, the J end lost 2 bases, and 15 bases lay between the germline ends. Germline-derived CDR1 and CDR2 are SGDLS and YYNGEE. The CDR3 is 17 amino acids. The CDR3, as DNA: TGTGCCAGCAGCGTAGAAGAGGCGGGATTAACCTACAATGAGCAGTTCTTC. Encoded protein: CASSVEEAGLTYNEQFF. The full variable domain, with the rest looked up from reference TRBV9 and TRBJ2-1, is DSGVTQTPKHLITATGQRVTLRCSPRSGDLSVYWYQQSLDQGLQFLIQYYNGEERAKGNILERFSAQQFPDLHSELNLSSLELGDSALYFCASSVEEAGLTYNEQFFGPGTRLTVL.

This clonotype was seen more than once but under ten times. The chain couples TRBV27 to TRBJ2-4; 7 positions agree with TRBD2. Matching the DNA end better, TRBJ2-7 makes the J call doubtful. From germline, CDR1 is MNHEY and CDR2 SMNVEV (reference sequence). The CDR3 consists of 14 residues. Here the CDR3 reads CASSVQRDRYEQYF. CDR3 bases: TGTGCCAGCAGTGTCCAGCGGGACCGCTACGAGCAGTACTTC.

In its sample, this clonotype was seen a few times. The chain joins TRBV4-2 to TRBJ2-5, with 8 nucleotides matching TRBD2. The germline gives CDR1 LGHNA, CDR2 YNFKEQ. The ends lost 6 bases at V and 11 bases at J; junction bases unmatched: 17. This CDR3 is 15 amino acids long. CDR3 sequence: CASRQLADPYNEQYF. DNA of the CDR3: TGTGCCAGCAGGCAACTAGCGGACCCCTACAATGAGCAGTACTTC.

V usage is TRBV20-1 and J usage is TRBJ1-5, with 7 bases that match TRBD1. The CDR3 consists of 15 residues. Trimming removed 3 bases from V and 7 bases from J; junction bases left unmatched: 12. The germline CDR1 and CDR2 sequences are DFQATT and SNEGSKA (reference sequence). CDR3 sequence: CSARFYRGQGQPQHF. In nucleotides, the CDR3 is TGCAGTGCTAGGTTCTACAGGGGTCAGGGACAGCCCCAGCATTTT.

As for this clonotype: A junction boundary mismatches the germline segment, possibly from a read error. This chain connects TRBV20-1 to TRBJ1-6, with 10 nucleotides matching TRBD1. CDR1 DFQATT and CDR2 SNEGSKA come from the germline V gene (reference sequence). This CDR3 has 18 residues. As DNA, the CDR3 is TGCAGTGCTAGGCCGGGACAGGGGATCCCTGCGCCTGATTCACTCCTCCACTTT. Encoded protein: CSARPGQGIPAPDSLLHF.

This sequence joins TRBV6-1 and TRBJ1-2; D gene uncertain. Trimming left V 10 bases short and J 2 bases short, with 11 bases between. The CDR3 is made up of 12 amino acids. CDR1 is MNHNS, CDR2 SASEGT, per germline. The CDR3 spells CANSEVNYGYTF. DNA for the CDR3: TGTGCCAACTCTGAAGTAAACTATGGCTACACCTTC.

The J gene is TRBJ2-7, the V gene TRBV20-1, with 7 positions matching TRBD2. The CDR3 loop spans 14 amino acids. J lost 4 bases, V lost 0 bases, and 6 bases had no gene match. Germline V gene sequence: CDR1 DFQATT, CDR2 SNEGSKA (reference sequence). DNA of the CDR3: TGCAGTGCTAGAGATCGGGAAGCGGGATACGAGCAGTACTTC. Translation gives CSARDREAGYEQYF.

To note about this clonotype: The junction departs from germline at one end; a sequencing error may be responsible. The chain has TRBV9 and TRBJ2-5, with TRBD2 matching 7 bases. The DNA end is a closer match to TRBJ2-7, so the J assignment may be wrong. This CDR3 is 15 amino acids long. The germline V gene has CDR1 SGDLS and CDR2 YYNGEE. The CDR3 coding sequence is TGTGCCAGCAGCCCCCCAGCGGGGATCTCCTCCGAGCAGTACTTC. As protein: CASSPPAGISSEQYF.

The V call is TRBV7-6, the J call TRBJ2-7; the match to TRBD2 covers 10 bases. Germline V gene data show CDR1 as SGHVS and CDR2 as FNYEAQ. There are 16 residues in the CDR3. The V segment lost 4 bases and the J segment 1 base; nucleotides outside the gene matches: 7. For the CDR3, the DNA is TGTGCCAGCAGCTCACCTGCTAGCGGGAGTTCCTACGAGCAGTACTTC. Encoded protein: CASSSPASGSSYEQYF.

This clonotype showed up just a few times. This sequence joins TRBV15 and TRBJ1-2, with D perhaps TRBD1 (6 bases). Per the germline V gene, CDR1 is LNHNV and CDR2 is YYDKDF (reference sequence). The CDR3 consists of 13 residues. V lost 0 bases to trimming and J lost 8 bases, with 10 bases between them. The CDR3 coding sequence is TGTGCCACCAGCAGAGATGGTGGGGGCGGCTACACCTTC. Translation: CATSRDGGGGYTF.

This clonotype was recorded only once. The V gene is TRBV20-1, the J gene TRBJ2-5, with 10 bases fitting TRBD2. The CDR3 has 15 residues. The junction had 11 bases not matched to a gene; V was cut back by 5 bases and J by 5 bases. CDR1 DFQATT and CDR2 SNEGSKA come from the germline V gene (reference sequence). The CDR3 loop reads CSALSSGSRSETQYF. In DNA form, the CDR3 reads TGCAGTGCTTTGTCTAGCGGGAGTCGGTCGGAGACCCAGTACTTC.

The chain combines TRBV20-1 with TRBJ2-5, with 10 bases that match TRBD2. The CDR3 is made up of 14 amino acids. The trim removed 6 bases at V and 11 bases at J, leaving 15 bases unmatched. Germline-derived CDR1 and CDR2 are DFQATT and SNEGSKA (reference sequence). The CDR3 DNA reads as TGCAGTGCCACTCTTCTAGCGGGAGAGGGTGAGCAGTACTTC. Protein sequence: CSATLLAGEGEQYF.